One T cell receptor (beta chain) is described in this entry. This clonotype came up many times. Which antigen it targets is not known. Base qualities are not recorded, but no much larger clone differs from it by a single base. This sample was taken from a study of neurological immune-mediated disorders (dated by TCRdb to the late 2010s). With respect to the entire study: Among the approximately 35 multiple sclerosis patients, relapsing-remitting MS was present in 31 and secondary progressive MS was present in 3. The study compared peripheral blood TCR-beta repertoires of HTLV-I-associated myelopathy (HAM/TSP) patients, multiple sclerosis patients and healthy controls using UMI-based sequencing. Alongside PBMC samples, the set of approximately 100 TCR-beta libraries contained longitudinal samples, technical triplicates, and paired CD4+ and CD8+ T-cell subsets that had been sorted. The cohort comprised roughly 70 subjects: roughly 14 HAM/TSP patients, approximately 34 multiple sclerosis patients and about 20 healthy controls. Study-level results and caveats: In a phylogenetic analysis, the repertoires of 18 out of 34 MS patients fell into a single cluster of related CDR3 sequences, pointing to a possible signature at the repertoire level. No clinical or MRI features were associated with the MS cluster, and the authors said that larger cohorts are needed. TCR clonal expansion was highest in HAM/TSP patients and lowest in MS patients, with MS patients falling below even healthy controls. Across subjects, expanded clones never shared an identical CDR3 amino acid sequence, which suggests that the TCR-beta repertoires in every group were private.

To synthesize cDNA, template-switch 5'RACE was performed with a primer carrying a 10-nucleotide random unique molecular identifier so that each TCR transcript was tagged. Each sequencing run produced over 190 million TCR-beta sequences covering 15-18 subjects. Total RNA was extracted with the RNeasy kit. The KAPA Real-time Library Amplification kit was used to amplify TCR-beta VDJ regions with primers targeting the TCR constant region and the 5'RACE anchor. A first PCR added sample indexes and Illumina adaptors, and a second PCR then raised library yield. After Ampure bead purification, the TCR product of roughly 650 bp was size-selected on a 2% E-gel SizeSelection system. Before pooling, library quality was assessed on a Bioanalyzer, concentration was determined with Qubit, and library quantification was performed with the Kapa Library Quantification kit. An Illumina HiSeq 2500 was used to sequence the libraries paired-end at 2 x 150 bp. To increase sequence diversity, roughly 24-32% phiX was spiked into each library pool. On the study's bioinformatics: The quality-filtered reads were processed with the UMI-based MiGEC pipeline, whose error correction step removed more than 80% of the raw TCR sequences. IMGT germline references were used for aligning VDJ genes, and each clonotype was defined as a unique CDR3 amino acid sequence together with its V-J genes. Clonal expansion, Shannon diversity, and CDR3 relatedness (CalcPairwiseDistances, ClusterSamples) were evaluated with VDJtools, and phylogenetic trees were built with CLCbio workbench. Expanded clones were defined as having at least 8 unique UMIs, based on coefficient-of-variation modelling across technical triplicates. The public reads were reprocessed in TCRdb via fastp at Q25 and MiXCR, keeping in-frame beta chains. A single entry per CDR3 protein holds the most common genes and DNA from its merged rows. These V and J calls derive from TCRdb rather than the authors' analysis. Across this sample there are about 55,000 distinct CDR3 sequences, with around 3.9% seen only once. The ten largest clonotypes hold around 1.5% of the sample.

The germline V gene provides CDR1 MNHEY and CDR2 SVGAGI. The CDR3 starts with the cysteine, ends with the phenylalanine, and has 16 residues. The read is trimmed to its CDR3 DNA, 48 bases read in frame from base 1. Here V drops 7 bases and J drops 0 bases, and the junction holds 11 bases not matched to any gene. Unsorted PBMC libraries were generated from 2 million PBMCs stored in RNAlater at -80 °C until RNA extraction. Multiple sclerosis patients were enrolled in a US clinical protocol under which disease progression was evaluated by magnetic resonance imaging. Peripheral blood was subjected to Ficoll-Hypaque density gradient centrifugation to isolate PBMCs, which were then cryopreserved in liquid nitrogen.

The sequencing input was PBMCs. The TCR sequence derives from a man under 40 with multiple sclerosis. The sequence joins TRBV6-5 to TRBJ1-1, with 7 bases matching TRBD1. The base sequence is TGTGCCAGCACCCACTTCGTTGGGACAGTGAACACTGAAGCTTTCTTT. Its protein is CASTHFVGTVNTEAFF.